This T cell receptor beta chain was recovered during a study of blood T cell repertoires in COVID-19. On the study more broadly: Some COVID-19 samples were acute and others convalescent; all came from the United States, Italy and Spain. In each case, the material was cDNA or gDNA derived from T cells, B-cell-depleted T cells, or PBMCs.

Trimming removed 5 bases from V and 6 bases from J, with 14 bases in between. Germline-derived CDR1 and CDR2 are MNHEY and SVGAGI. The CDR3 runs 14 residues. Seattle researchers signed up patients amid active infection and tracked them longitudinally. Original data processing: How many nucleated cells were present was estimated from reference gene primer amplification. TCRdb keeps only in-frame clones here, not all; method: immunoSEQ multiplex PCR. That table is the source of V, J and clone size, and D and trimming were worked out from the DNA. The sample lists under 100,000 clones; over 75% were seen once.

The chain recombines TRBV6-5 with TRBJ1-5; D possibly corresponds to TRBD1 (6 bases). The sequencing input was peripheral blood. The clonotype comes from a woman older than 75 with COVID-19, enrolled during active disease. CDR3: CASSTGWDVQPQHF. In DNA form, the CDR3 reads TGTGCCAGCAGTACAGGGTGGGATGTTCAGCCCCAGCATTTT.